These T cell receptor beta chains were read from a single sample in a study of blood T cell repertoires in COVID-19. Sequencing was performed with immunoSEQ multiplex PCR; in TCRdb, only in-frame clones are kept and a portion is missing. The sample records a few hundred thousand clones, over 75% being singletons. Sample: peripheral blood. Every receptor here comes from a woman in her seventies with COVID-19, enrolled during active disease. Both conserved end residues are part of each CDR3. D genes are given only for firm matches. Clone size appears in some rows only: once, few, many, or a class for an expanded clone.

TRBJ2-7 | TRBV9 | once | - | CASSPGQTSIHEQYF | TGTGCCAGCAGCCCTGGACAGACGAGTATCCACGAGCAGTACTTC
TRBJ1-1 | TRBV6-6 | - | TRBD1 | CASSFGIGGEAFF | TGTGCCAGCAGTTTTGGGATAGGGGGCGAAGCTTTCTTT
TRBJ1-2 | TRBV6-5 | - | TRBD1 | CASSYSPGQNYGYTF | TGTGCCAGCAGTTACTCCCCGGGACAGAACTATGGCTACACCTTC
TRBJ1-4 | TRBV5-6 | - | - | CASSLRAGERKLFF | TGTGCCAGCAGCTTGAGGGCAGGGGAGAGGAAACTGTTTTTT
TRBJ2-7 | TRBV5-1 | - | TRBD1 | CASSLGDRVLFEQYF | TGCGCCAGCAGCTTGGGCGACAGGGTGCTGTTCGAGCAGTACTTC
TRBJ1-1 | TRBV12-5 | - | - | CASGLSTTGNTEAFF | TGTGCTAGTGGTCTGTCGACAACAGGAAACACTGAAGCTTTCTTT
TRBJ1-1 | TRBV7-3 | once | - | CASSFQANTEAFF | TGTGCCAGCAGCTTCCAAGCGAACACTGAAGCTTTCTTT
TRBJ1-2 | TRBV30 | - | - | CAWSVLSRGGGYTF | TGTGCCTGGAGTGTACTAAGTAGGGGCGGAGGCTACACCTTC
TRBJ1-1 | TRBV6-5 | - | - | CASARVNTEAFF | TGTGCCAGCGCGAGGGTGAACACTGAAGCTTTCTTT
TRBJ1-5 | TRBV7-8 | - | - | CASSSALLTAPNSNQPQHF | TGTGCCAGCAGCTCGGCACTCCTGACAGCCCCAAATAGCAATCAGCCCCAGCATTTT
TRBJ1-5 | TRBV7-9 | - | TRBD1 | CAVETGWTSQPQHF | TGTGCCGTAGAGACAGGGTGGACAAGTCAGCCCCAGCATTTT
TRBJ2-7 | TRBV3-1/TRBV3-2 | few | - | CASSQGSRGGEQYF | TGTGCCAGCAGCCAAGGGTCAAGGGGGGGCGAGCAGTACTTC
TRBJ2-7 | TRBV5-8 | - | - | CASSFLGGSYEQYF | TGTGCCAGCAGCTTCTTAGGGGGCTCCTACGAGCAGTACTTC
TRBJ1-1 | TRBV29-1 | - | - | CSVEDRWAEAFF | TGCAGCGTAGAAGACAGGTGGGCTGAAGCTTTCTTT
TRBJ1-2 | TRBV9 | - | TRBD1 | CASSPTGGGYGYTF | TGTGCCAGCAGCCCGACAGGGGGAGGTTATGGCTACACCTTC
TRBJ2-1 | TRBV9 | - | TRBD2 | CASSVLAGGSNEQFF | TGTGCCAGCAGCGTATTGGCGGGAGGTTCAAATGAGCAGTTCTTC
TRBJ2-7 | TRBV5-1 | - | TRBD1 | CASSPGQVFYEQYF | TGCGCCAGCAGCCCGGGACAGGTTTTCTACGAGCAGTACTTC